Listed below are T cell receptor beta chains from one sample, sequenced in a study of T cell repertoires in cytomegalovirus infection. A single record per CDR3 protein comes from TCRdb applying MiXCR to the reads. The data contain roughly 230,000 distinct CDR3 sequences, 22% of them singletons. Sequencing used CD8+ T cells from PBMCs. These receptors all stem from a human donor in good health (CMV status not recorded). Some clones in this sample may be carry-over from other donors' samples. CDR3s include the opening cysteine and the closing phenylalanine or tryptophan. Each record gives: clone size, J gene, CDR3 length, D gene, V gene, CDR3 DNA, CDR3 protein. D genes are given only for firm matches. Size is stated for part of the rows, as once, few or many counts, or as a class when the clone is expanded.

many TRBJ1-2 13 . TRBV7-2 TGTGCCAGCAGCTTAAACACGGCGGGTGGCTACACCTTC CASSLNTAGGYTF
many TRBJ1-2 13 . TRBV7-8 TGTGCCAGCAGCTTAGCCAGTCTCTATGGCTACACCTTC CASSLASLYGYTF
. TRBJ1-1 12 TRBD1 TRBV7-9 TGTGCCAGCAGAATTCCGGGACAGAAAGCTTTCTTT CASRIPGQKAFF
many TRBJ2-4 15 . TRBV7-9 TGTGCCAGCAGCTTCTCCGAGGAAGCCAAAAACATTCAGTACTTC CASSFSEEAKNIQYF
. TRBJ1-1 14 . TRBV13 TGTGCCAGCAGCCTTGGAGAAGTGAACACTGAAGCTTTCTTT CASSLGEVNTEAFF
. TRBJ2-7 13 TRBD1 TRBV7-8 TGTGCCAGCCGGGGACAGTCCGCCTACGAGCAGTACTTC CASRGQSAYEQYF
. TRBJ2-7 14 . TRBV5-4 TGTGCCAGCAGCTTGGGGGGCCCGGTTCACGAGCAGTACTTC CASSLGGPVHEQYF
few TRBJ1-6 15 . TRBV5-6 TGTGCCAGCATCAATGGGGCCTCACTTAATTCACCCCTCCACTTT CASINGASLNSPLHF
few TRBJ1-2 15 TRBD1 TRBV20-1 TGCAGTGCTAGAGATGACGGACAGGGGTTGACTGGCTACACCTTC CSARDDGQGLTGYTF
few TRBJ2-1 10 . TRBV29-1 TGCAGCGTTGTTAGCAATGAGCAGTTCTTC CSVVSNEQFF
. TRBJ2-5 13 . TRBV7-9 TGTGCCAGCAGCACCCGGGTCATAGAGACCCAGTACTTC CASSTRVIETQYF
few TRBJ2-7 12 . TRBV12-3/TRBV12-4 TGTGCCAGCACCCTGGGGGGCTACGAGCAGTACTTC CASTLGGYEQYF
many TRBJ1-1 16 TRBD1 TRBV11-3 TGTGCCAGCAGCCCCGGGGGGGACAGGGTGAACACTGAAGCTTTCTTT CASSPGGDRVNTEAFF
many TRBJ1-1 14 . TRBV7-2 TGTGCCAGCAGCTTAGCCATGGGGGCAGATGAAGCTTTCTTT CASSLAMGADEAFF
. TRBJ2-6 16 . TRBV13 TGTGCCAGCAGCTTAATCAGGGTCACGGGGGCCAACGTCCTGACTTTC CASSLIRVTGANVLTF
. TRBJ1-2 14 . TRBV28 TGTGCCAGCAGTTTAGGGGCCGCCAGGTTTGGCTACACCTTC CASSLGAARFGYTF
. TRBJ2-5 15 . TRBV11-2 TGTGCCAGCAGCTTTGGCTACCAATTCCAAGAGACCCAGTACTTC CASSFGYQFQETQYF
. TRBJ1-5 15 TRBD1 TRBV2 TGTGCCAGCACATGGGGGGGACAGGGAGATCAGCCCCAGCATTTT CASTWGGQGDQPQHF
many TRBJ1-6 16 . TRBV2 TGTGCCAGCAGTGAGGCAGGGAGCTCCTATAATTCACCCCTCCACTTT CASSEAGSSYNSPLHF
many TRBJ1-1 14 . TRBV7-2 TGTGCCAGCAGCTTCGGACAGCTGATGGCTGAAGCTTTCTTT CASSFGQLMAEAFF
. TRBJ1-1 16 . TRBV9 TGTGCCAGCAGCGACCGGGAAGGGGCGTGGAGCACTGAAGCTTTCTTT CASSDREGAWSTEAFF
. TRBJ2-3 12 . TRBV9 TGTGCCAGCAGCGTGCCCCGGGACCTCCAGTATTTT CASSVPRDLQYF
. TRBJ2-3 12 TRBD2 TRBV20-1 TGCAGGGTAGCGGGGGGCGGAGATACGCAGTATTTT CRVAGGGDTQYF
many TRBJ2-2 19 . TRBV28 TGTGCCAGCAGTTTATCTCTCGGGGCTGGGGATTTTGACACCGGGGAGCTGTTTTTT CASSLSLGAGDFDTGELFF
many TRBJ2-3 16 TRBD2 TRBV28 TGTGCCAGCAGTTTATATGGCGGGGGAATCACAGATACGCAGTATTTT CASSLYGGGITDTQYF
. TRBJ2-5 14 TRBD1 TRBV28 TGTGCCAGCAGTTTATCCCCCCAGGGGGCGAACTCGGACTTC CASSLSPQGANSDF
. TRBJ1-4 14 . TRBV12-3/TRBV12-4 TGTGCCAGCAGTTTTGAGGGGAGAAATGAAAAACTGTTTTTT CASSFEGRNEKLFF
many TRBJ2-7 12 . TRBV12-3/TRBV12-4 TGTGCCAGCAGTTTGAATATCTACGAGCAGTACTTC CASSLNIYEQYF
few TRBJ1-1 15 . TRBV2 TGTGCCAGCAGTGAATATAACACAATGAACACTGAAGCTTTCTTT CASSEYNTMNTEAFF
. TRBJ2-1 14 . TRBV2 TGTGCCAGCAGTGCGACAGCTTCTTACAATGAGCAGTTCTTC CASSATASYNEQFF
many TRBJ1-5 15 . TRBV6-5 TGTGCCAGCAGTTACACTACAGGGTGGGGACAGCCCCAGCATTTT CASSYTTGWGQPQHF
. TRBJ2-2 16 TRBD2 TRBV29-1 TGCAGCGTTGTGAGGACTAGCGGGGGGGCCGTCGGGGAGCTGTTTTTT CSVVRTSGGAVGELFF
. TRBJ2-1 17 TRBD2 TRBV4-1 TGCGCCAGCAGCCAAGAAGATAGCGGGGGGGCCTACAATGAGCAGTTCTTC CASSQEDSGGAYNEQFF
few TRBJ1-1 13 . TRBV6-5 TGTGCCAGCAGTTATGACCCAGTTTACGAAGCTTTCTTT CASSYDPVYEAFF
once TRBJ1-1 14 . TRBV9 TGTGCCAGCAGCGTAGGTGGGGGGACCACTGAAGCTTTCTTT CASSVGGGTTEAFF
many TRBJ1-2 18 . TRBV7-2 TGTGCCAGCAGCTCGCCTCCGGGACGACTGAGCCCTAACTATGGCTACACCTTC CASSSPPGRLSPNYGYTF
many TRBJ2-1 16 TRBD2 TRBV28 TGTGCCAGCAGTTTGTTACTAGCGGGGGGTGACAATGAGCAGTTCTTC CASSLLLAGGDNEQFF